What follows is one T cell receptor (beta chain) and its context. Profiling relied on immunoSEQ multiplex PCR, and the TCRdb table lists in-frame clones only, not all of them. The sample yields around 41,000 clones, about 89% seen once. This sample was included in a study of OX40 agonist ivuxolimab in advanced cancers. Background on the study: Patients were dosed with the agonistic anti-OX40 (CD134) antibody ivuxolimab. Two patients with cutaneous melanoma and one with hepatocellular carcinoma, three in total, showed partial responses.

The CDR3 spans 17 residues. Trimming cost V 3 bases and J 6 bases; bases outside gene matches: 11. Germline V lookup: CDR1 KGHSH, CDR2 LQKENI. This receptor was obtained from an adult with an advanced solid tumor such as melanoma, head and neck, liver or kidney cancer. The sequenced sample was CD4+ or CD8+ T cells sorted from blood, obtained in a trial of the OX40 agonist ivuxolimab. The chain uses TRBV18 and TRBJ2-1; 10 bases are shared with TRBD2. In DNA form, the CDR3 reads TGTGCCAGCTCACCCTCTTTAGCGGGGGGTTCCCCCAATGAGCAGTTCTTC. The encoded protein is CASSPSLAGGSPNEQFF.